Included here is one TCR beta chain sequence, with context. The sample holds many counts of this clonotype. The antigen this receptor binds is unknown. Per-nucleotide qualities are absent, and no much larger clonotype sits a single base away. This sample stems from a study of T cells in Graves' hyperthyroidism and ophthalmopathy (dated by TCRdb to about 2019). A note on the overall study: Peripheral blood was sampled at the time of initial diagnosis, prior to any treatment. To identify distinguishing TCR V-J signatures, a discovery cohort of about 95 patients was used, comprising some 45 with Graves' ophthalmopathy and roughly 60 with stable Graves' hyperthyroidism. Prospective prediction of ophthalmopathy was tested in an independent validation cohort of approximately 19 hyperthyroidism patients and 17 patients who later progressed to ophthalmopathy. The 100 discovery patients were randomly split 7:3 into training and test sets. Thyroid tissue and blood T-cell repertoires from several Graves' hyperthyroidism patients were also compared in the study. Once sampling was done, hyperthyroidism patients were given methimazole at a starting dose of 30 mg daily, whereas ophthalmopathy patients were given high-dose intravenous methylprednisolone. TCR Vbeta CDR3 sequencing of around 130 peripheral blood samples (about 45 ophthalmopathy, 75 to 85 hyperthyroidism and roughly 17 progressor patients) is reported in the paper. Paper-wide results and their limitations: In validation, progression to ophthalmopathy was predicted by the model with nearly 71% sensitivity and around 75% specificity, a median of around 5.9 months before onset. A 13 V-J signature model separated ophthalmopathy from stable hyperthyroidism, with roughly 88% sensitivity and 81.08% specificity in cross-validation and 80%/75% in testing. Sample size was not statistically predetermined, and investigators were not blinded to group allocation. Most expanded thyroid clonotypes (frequency above 0.001) were also found in blood, which suggests that blood repertoires may mirror thyroid immune responses.

TCR beta CDR3 regions were amplified from RNA transcripts. For the first round of RT-PCR on the TCR CDR3, the HTBI primer set was used together with the Qiagen OneStep RT-PCR kit. A second multiplex PCR round built the libraries, followed by size selection and purification. Libraries were sequenced paired-end with 100 bp reads on an Illumina HiSeq2000. On the authors' methods: SOAPnuke was used to process the raw data, removing reads that contained adapters or uncalled bases, had a mean Phred below 15, or lacked an exact match to the constant primer or identifier. High-quality paired reads were merged using COPE v1.2.5, and each unique nucleotide sequence was defined as a clonotype. MiTCR v1.1 was used to align clonotypes to the IMGT TRBV, TRBD and TRBJ reference segments. The analysis included only V-J combinations with a frequency above 0.0001, which together covered 99% to 99.2% of the repertoires. The TCS score was defined as F50 (clonal expansion) divided by E x V (chaos), with BLOSUM62-based TCRdist calculated between CDR3 peptides within each V-J. Welch's t-statistics and random forest reduced 514 V-J features to 10 to 15, which were used in a naive Bayes classifier (R e1071). The raw public data were reprocessed by TCRdb itself: fastp quality trimming at Q25, MiXCR clonotype calling, in-frame beta chains only. Rows with one shared CDR3 protein collapse into an entry with the most common genes and DNA. TCRdb's processing, not the authors', yielded these V and J calls. Within this sample are about 590,000 distinct CDR3 sequences, with 15% to 18% of them counted one time only. Together, the top ten hold under 8% of the sample.

Stable Graves' hyperthyroidism was defined as the absence of progression to ophthalmopathy over 18 months of follow-up. Hyperthyroidism patients were newly diagnosed, had a disease duration of under 2 months, and were aged 18 to 65 years. Patients with uncontrolled infections, other autoimmune diseases, pregnancy or lactation were excluded. Diagnoses were established on the basis of clinical symptoms, serum thyroxine and TRAb, thyroid ultrasound, and orbital computed tomography. PBMCs were separated from around 9.1 ml of fresh peripheral blood using Ficoll-Paque density gradient centrifugation. Trizol reagent was used to extract total RNA, and RNA quality was then checked on an Agilent 2100 Bioanalyzer. Reading from cysteine to phenylalanine, the CDR3 counts 17 amino acids. The only DNA kept is the CDR3, 51 bases in frame from the first base. V gives up 5 bases and J gives up 6 bases, and the segment between their germline ends measures 23 bases. Taken from the germline V gene (reference sequence), the CDR1 and CDR2 loops are MNHEY and SMNVEV.

The source of this sequence is a young woman with Graves' hyperthyroidism. Source material: blood. This chain joins TRBV27 to TRBJ2-1; a tentative D call is TRBD1 (5 bases match). In nucleotide form, the sequence is TGTGCCAGCAGTCCCAACCTTATTCCAGGGTTGGTCAATGAGCAGTTCTTC. It encodes CASSPNLIPGLVNEQFF.